The T cell receptor beta chain under discussion was sequenced for a study of Ad26.COV2.S vaccination and SARS-CoV-2 variants. Study-level information: Ad26.COV2.S given intramuscularly, once or twice 56 days apart.

Assay: immunoSEQ multiplex PCR; the TCRdb copy retains only in-frame clones and omits some. The sample shows under 400,000 clones, roughly 84% of them seen only once. Described treatment: around 19 received Ad26.COV2.S at low or high dose, single or two shots; several received placebo; per-sample allocation not given. Specimen acquisition occurred on day 63 following the initial vaccine or placebo injection. Donor was an adult aged 18-55 years in Boston. General observations from the study: Placebo recipients had lower spike-specific TCR breadth than vaccine recipients.

A note on this clone: The antigen is undetermined.

V lost 5 bases and J 5 bases, leaving 3 bases between the germline ends. Germline V gene lookup returns CDR1 SEHNR and CDR2 FQNEAQ (reference sequence). The CDR3 spans 11 residues. The input for sequencing was peripheral blood, taken in a trial of Ad26.COV2.S vaccine versus placebo. The V call is TRBV7-9, the J call TRBJ1-4, with D unclear. This sequence was found in a person between 18 and 60 years old who received the Ad26.COV2.S COVID-19 vaccine or a placebo. The CDR3: CASSLNEKLFF. The CDR3 region has the DNA TGTGCCAGCAGCCTGAATGAAAAACTGTTTTTT.